This is a list of T cell receptor beta chains from one sample in a study of multiple sclerosis patients with progressive multifocal leukoencephalopathy. Sequenced by immunoSEQ multiplex PCR; TCRdb stores in-frame clones only, minus some. This table has more than 20,000 clones, 75% to 95% appearing once. Material: PBMCs, obtained from a patient treated with natalizumab. These receptors all stem from a man younger than 45 with multiple sclerosis. CDR3s include the opening cysteine and the closing phenylalanine or tryptophan. The order of the fields is J gene, clone size, V gene, D gene, CDR3 protein, CDR3 DNA. D genes are given only for firm matches. The size entry is marked missing in some rows and otherwise reads once, few, many or a size class.

>TRBJ2-2|NA|TRBV7-9|NA
CASTGGTWELFF
TGTGCCAGCACGGGCGGGACGTGGGAGCTGTTTTTT
>TRBJ2-5|NA|TRBV19|NA
CASSIGGDHQETQYF
TGTGCCAGTAGTATAGGTGGGGACCACCAAGAGACCCAGTACTTC
>TRBJ2-1|NA|TRBV19|TRBD2
CASNPMGLAGVSSNEQFF
TGTGCCAGTAACCCCATGGGACTAGCGGGAGTGAGTAGCAATGAGCAGTTCTTC
>TRBJ1-5|NA|TRBV19|NA
CASSMVGGGNQPQHF
TGTGCCAGTAGTATGGTCGGTGGCGGCAATCAGCCCCAGCATTTT
>TRBJ2-3|NA|TRBV7-3|TRBD2
CASSLTWAGAWADTQYF
TGTGCCAGCAGCTTAACGTGGGCGGGAGCATGGGCAGATACGCAGTATTTT
>TRBJ1-3|NA|TRBV15|NA
CATSRGSTGNTIYF
TGTGCCACCAGCAGAGGCAGTACTGGAAACACCATATATTTT
>TRBJ1-1|NA|TRBV2|NA
CASRPRQTGYTEAFF
TGTGCCAGCAGGCCCCGCCAAACAGGGTACACTGAAGCTTTCTTT
>TRBJ2-7|NA|TRBV7-9|NA
CASSIDRDTHYEQYF
TGTGCCAGCAGCATCGACCGGGACACCCACTACGAGCAGTACTTC
>TRBJ2-7|NA|TRBV4-2|TRBD2
CASSQRTSGKYEQYF
TGTGCCAGCAGCCAGAGGACTAGCGGGAAGTACGAGCAGTACTTC
>TRBJ2-1|NA|TRBV11-2|TRBD2
CASSPTSGSLSYNEQFF
TGTGCCAGCAGCCCCACTAGCGGGAGTCTTTCCTACAATGAGCAGTTCTTC
>TRBJ2-1|NA|TRBV6-5|TRBD2
CASSPWTSGTGEQFF
TGTGCCAGCAGCCCATGGACTAGCGGGACAGGCGAGCAGTTCTTC
>TRBJ1-1|NA|TRBV25-1|NA
CASSERCGGGGEAFF
TGTGCCAGCAGTGAAAGATGTGGGGGTGGGGGTGAAGCTTTCTTT
>TRBJ1-2|few|TRBV10-3|NA
CAISEDGNYGYTF
TGTGCCATCAGTGAGGACGGAAACTATGGCTACACCTTC